The T cell receptor beta chain under discussion was sequenced for a study of beta chain features in type 1 diabetes. TCRB transcripts that were expressed got sequenced, as all of the isolated RNA had been reverse transcribed. Here immunoSEQ multiplex PCR was the method, and the copy in TCRdb shows in-frame clones only, minus some. Among more than 8,500 clones listed, about 84% were seen once. This TCR derives from a woman younger than 35 in good health. The sample was Tregs from blood.

This CDR3 is CASSYFPGARGNTIYF. The DNA of the CDR3 is TGTGCCAGCAGTTACTTCCCAGGGGCCCGTGGAAACACCATATATTTT. The V gene is TRBV6-6, the J gene TRBJ1-3, with a possible D match to TRBD1 (6 bases). There are 16 residues in the CDR3. The germline V gene encodes CDR1 MNHNY and CDR2 SVGAGI (reference sequence). V lost 1 base and J lost 3, with 13 bases in between.